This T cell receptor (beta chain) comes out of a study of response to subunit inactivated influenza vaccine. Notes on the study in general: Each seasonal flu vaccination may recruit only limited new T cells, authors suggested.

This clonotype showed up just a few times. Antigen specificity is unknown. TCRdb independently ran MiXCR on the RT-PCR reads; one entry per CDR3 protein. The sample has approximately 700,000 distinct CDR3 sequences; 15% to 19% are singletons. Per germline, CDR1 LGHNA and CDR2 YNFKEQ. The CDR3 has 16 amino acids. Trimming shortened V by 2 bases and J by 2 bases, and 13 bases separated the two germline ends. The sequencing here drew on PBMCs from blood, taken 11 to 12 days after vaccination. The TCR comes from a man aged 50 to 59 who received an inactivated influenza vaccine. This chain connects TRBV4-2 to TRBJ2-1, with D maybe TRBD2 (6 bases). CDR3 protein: CASSQFGGTTYNEQFF. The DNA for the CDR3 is TGTGCCAGCAGCCAATTCGGCGGGACGACCTACAATGAGCAGTTCTTC.